This T cell receptor beta chain was sequenced during a study of shared clonotypes between healthy human individuals. Assay: immunoSEQ multiplex PCR; the TCRdb copy retains only in-frame clones and omits some. The table lists around 940,000 clones, approximately 80% of them singletons, with over 1.3% in the top ten. The CDR3 totals 14 residues. The germline V gene encodes CDR1 MNHEY and CDR2 SVGAGI. The junction had 5 bases not matched to a gene; V was cut back by 6 bases and J by 7 bases. This clonotype originated in a man aged 18-30 years in good health. The sequencing sample was made of memory CD4+ T cells sorted from blood. Stated subset: CD45RA-negative fraction. The gene calls are TRBV6-5 and TRBJ1-6; 8 bases align to TRBD1. This CDR3 is CASRRQGRNSPLHF. The CDR3 region has the DNA TGTGCCAGCAGACGACAGGGGAGGAATTCACCCCTCCACTTT.